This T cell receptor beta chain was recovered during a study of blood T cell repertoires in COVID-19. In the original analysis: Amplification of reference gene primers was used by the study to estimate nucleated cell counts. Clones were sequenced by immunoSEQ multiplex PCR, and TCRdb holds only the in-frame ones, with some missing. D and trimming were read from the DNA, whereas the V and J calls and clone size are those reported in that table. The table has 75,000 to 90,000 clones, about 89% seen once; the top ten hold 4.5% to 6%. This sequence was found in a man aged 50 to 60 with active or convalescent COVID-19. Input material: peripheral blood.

CDR3 sequence: CASSLLNTEAFF. As DNA, the CDR3 is TGTGCCAGCAGTCTCTTGAACACTGAAGCTTTCTTT. The rearrangement links TRBV28 to TRBJ1-1; no reliable D call. Germline CDR1 MDHEN, CDR2 SYDVKM. The V end lost 5 bases, the J end lost 0 bases, and 4 bases lay between the germline ends. The CDR3 sequence is 12 residues long.